The entry below gives a single TCR beta chain sequence along with its context. Its antigen is not known. This entry is derived from a study of blood T cells in healthy people across ages. Study conclusions and caveats: A roughly linear age-dependent decrease characterized TCR beta diversity per million T cells.

The use of a sample-barcoded 5' primer and a J-beta primer mix characterized a second PCR of about 7 to 12 cycles. A single record per CDR3 protein comes from TCRdb applying MiXCR to the 5' RACE reads. The sample lists approximately 780,000 distinct CDR3 sequences; around 24% were seen once. These data were also reused for a study on T cells of mothers and their children.

Sequencing was carried out using blood. The sequence derives from a boy aged 10-17 years in good health.

CDR3 bases: TGTGCCAGCAGCTCCGTCTCACCCCTCCACTTT. Encoded protein: CASSSVSPLHF. The chain combines TRBV7-9 with TRBJ1-6; D unresolved. This CDR3 region has 11 residues. V was shortened by 4 bases and J by 10 bases, with 5 bases between the two germline ends. Germline V lookup: CDR1 SEHNR, CDR2 FQNEAQ (reference sequence).